Each of the 3 T cell receptor beta chains below was sequenced from the same sample in a study of CD8 T cells in ankylosing spondylitis. Each CDR3 protein is one row after TCRdb ran MiXCR on the 5' RACE reads. The table records about 140,000 distinct CDR3 sequences, 7% to 9% of them present only once. Sequenced: synovial fluid, either unsorted or a sorted T cell fraction (not recorded which). These receptors all come from a male donor with ankylosing spondylitis.

The chain recombines TRBV4-3 with TRBJ1-1, with TRBD1 identical over 9 bases. Germline V gives CDR1 LGHNA, CDR2 YSLEER. The CDR3 has 18 amino acids. V lost 3 bases to trimming and J lost 5 bases; unmatched junction nucleotides: 16. The CDR3 here is CASSQLHPDRGMGTEAFF. The CDR3 nucleotides are TGCGCCAGCAGCCAGCTGCACCCGGACAGGGGCATGGGGACTGAAGCTTTCTTT.

The chain combines TRBV7-2 with TRBJ2-3; no firm D call. CDR3 length: 14 amino acids. Germline CDR1 is SGHTA and CDR2 is FQGNSA. Trimming pared 1 base from V and 2 bases from J, leaving 7 bases between. CDR3 DNA sequence: TGTGCCAGCAGCTTAGTCACTTACACAGATACGCAGTATTTT. It is translated as CASSLVTYTDTQYF.

The V call is TRBV7-9, the J call TRBJ1-1; D unresolved. The CDR3 contains 12 residues. The V and J ends lost 8 bases and 1 base respectively, with 8 bases between them. Germline CDR1 reads SEHNR; CDR2 reads FQNEAQ (reference sequence). CDR3 region: CASRDGNTEAFF. CDR3 sequence (DNA): TGTGCCAGCCGAGACGGGAACACTGAAGCTTTCTTT.